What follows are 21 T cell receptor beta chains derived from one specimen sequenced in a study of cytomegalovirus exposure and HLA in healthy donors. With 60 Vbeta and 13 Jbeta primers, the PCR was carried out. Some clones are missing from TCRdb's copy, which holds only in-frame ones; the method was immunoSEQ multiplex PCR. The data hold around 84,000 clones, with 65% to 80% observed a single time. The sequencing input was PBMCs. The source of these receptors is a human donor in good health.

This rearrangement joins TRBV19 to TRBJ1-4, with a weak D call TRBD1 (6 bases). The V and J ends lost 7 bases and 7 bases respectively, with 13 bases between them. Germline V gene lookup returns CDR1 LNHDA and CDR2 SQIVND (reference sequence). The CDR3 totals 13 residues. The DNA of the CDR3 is TGTGCCAGTAATACAGGGTGGAGTGAAAAACTGTTTTTT. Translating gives CASNTGWSEKLFF.

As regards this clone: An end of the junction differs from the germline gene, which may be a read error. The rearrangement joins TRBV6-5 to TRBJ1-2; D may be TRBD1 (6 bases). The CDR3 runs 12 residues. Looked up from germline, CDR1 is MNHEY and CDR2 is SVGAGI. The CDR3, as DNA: TGTGCCAGCAGTCCAGGGGTCGATGGCTACCCCTTC. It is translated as CASSPGVDGYPF.

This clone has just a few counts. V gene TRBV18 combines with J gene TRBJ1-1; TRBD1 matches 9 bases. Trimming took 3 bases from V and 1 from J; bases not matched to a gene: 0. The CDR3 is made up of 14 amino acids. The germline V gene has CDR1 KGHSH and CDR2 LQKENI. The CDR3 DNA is TGTGCCAGCTCACCGGACAGGGGGAACACTGAAGCTTTCTTT. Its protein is CASSPDRGNTEAFF.

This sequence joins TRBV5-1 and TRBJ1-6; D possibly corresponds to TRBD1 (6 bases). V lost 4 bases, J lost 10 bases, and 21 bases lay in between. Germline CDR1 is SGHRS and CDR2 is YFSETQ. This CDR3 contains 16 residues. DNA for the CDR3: TGCGCCAGCAGCCAGGGGACTACGGGATTTGGATCACCCCTCCACTTT. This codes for CASSQGTTGFGSPLHF.

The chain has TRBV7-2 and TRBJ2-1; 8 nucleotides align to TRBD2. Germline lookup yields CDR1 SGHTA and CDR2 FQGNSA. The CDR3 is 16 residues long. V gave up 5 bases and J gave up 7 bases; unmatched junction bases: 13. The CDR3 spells CASSQSSGGVLNEQFF. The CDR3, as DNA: TGTGCCAGCAGCCAGAGTTCGGGGGGGGTTCTTAATGAGCAGTTCTTC.

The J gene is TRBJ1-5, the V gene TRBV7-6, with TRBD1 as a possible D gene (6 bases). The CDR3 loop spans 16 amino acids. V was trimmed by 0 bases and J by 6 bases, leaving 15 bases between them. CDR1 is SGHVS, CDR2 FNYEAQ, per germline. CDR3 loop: CASSLAPQGSGQPQHF. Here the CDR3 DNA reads TGTGCCAGCAGCTTAGCACCCCAGGGGAGCGGTCAGCCCCAGCATTTT.

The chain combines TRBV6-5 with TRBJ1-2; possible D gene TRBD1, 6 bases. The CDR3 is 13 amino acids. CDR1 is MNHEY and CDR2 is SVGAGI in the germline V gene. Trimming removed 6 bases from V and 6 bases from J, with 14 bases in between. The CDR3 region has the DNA TGTGCCAGCAGAAAGCCGGGACAAGATGGCTACACCTTC. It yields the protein CASRKPGQDGYTF.

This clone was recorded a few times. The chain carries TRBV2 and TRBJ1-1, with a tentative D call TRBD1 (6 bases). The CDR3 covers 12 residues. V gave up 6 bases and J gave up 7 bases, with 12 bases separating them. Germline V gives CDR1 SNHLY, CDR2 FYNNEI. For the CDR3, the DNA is TGTGCCAGCAGCCTCGACAGGAATGAAGCTTTCTTT. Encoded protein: CASSLDRNEAFF.

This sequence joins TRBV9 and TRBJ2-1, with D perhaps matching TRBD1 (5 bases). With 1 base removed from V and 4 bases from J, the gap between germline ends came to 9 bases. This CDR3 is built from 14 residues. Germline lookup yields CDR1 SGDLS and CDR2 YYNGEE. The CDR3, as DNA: TGTGCCAGCAGCGTACTCGCAGGGTACAATGAGCAGTTCTTC. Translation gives CASSVLAGYNEQFF.

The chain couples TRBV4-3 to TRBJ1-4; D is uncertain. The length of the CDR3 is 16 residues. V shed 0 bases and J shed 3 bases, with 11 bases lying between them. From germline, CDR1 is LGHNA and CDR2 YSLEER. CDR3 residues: CASSQEAGDSNEKLFF. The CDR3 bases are TGCGCCAGCAGCCAAGAAGCGGGCGACTCTAATGAAAAACTGTTTTTT.

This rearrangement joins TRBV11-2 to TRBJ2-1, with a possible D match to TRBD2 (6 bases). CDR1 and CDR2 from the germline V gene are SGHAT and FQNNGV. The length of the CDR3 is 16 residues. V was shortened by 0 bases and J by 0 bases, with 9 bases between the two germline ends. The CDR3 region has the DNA TGTGCCAGCAGCTTAGATCTGGGGGGCTCCTACAATGAGCAGTTCTTC. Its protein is CASSLDLGGSYNEQFF.

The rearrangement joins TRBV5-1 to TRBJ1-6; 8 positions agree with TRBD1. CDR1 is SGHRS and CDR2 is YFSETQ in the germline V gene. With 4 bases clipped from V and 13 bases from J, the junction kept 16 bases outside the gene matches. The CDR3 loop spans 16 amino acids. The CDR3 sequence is CASSRDLRTGMYPLHF. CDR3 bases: TGCGCCAGCAGCCGTGATCTGAGGACAGGGATGTACCCCCTCCACTTT.

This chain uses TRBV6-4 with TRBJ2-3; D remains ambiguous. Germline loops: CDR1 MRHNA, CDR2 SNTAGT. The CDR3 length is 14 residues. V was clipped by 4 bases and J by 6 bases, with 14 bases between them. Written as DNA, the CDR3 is TGTGCCAGCAGTGTTTCGGGTTTGGCGGATACGCAGTATTTT. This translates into CASSVSGLADTQYF.

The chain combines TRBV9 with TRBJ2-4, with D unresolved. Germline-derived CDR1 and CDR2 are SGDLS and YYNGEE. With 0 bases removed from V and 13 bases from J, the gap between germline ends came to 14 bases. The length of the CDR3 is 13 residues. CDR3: CASSVEVRGPQYF. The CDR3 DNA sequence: TGTGCCAGCAGCGTAGAGGTTCGTGGGCCCCAGTACTTC.

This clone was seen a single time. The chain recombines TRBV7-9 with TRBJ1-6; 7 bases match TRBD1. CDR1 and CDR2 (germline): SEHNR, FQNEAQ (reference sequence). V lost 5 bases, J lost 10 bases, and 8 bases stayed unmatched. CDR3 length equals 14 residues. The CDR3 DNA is TGTGCCAGCAGCCAAAACAGGGGTTTCTCACCCCTCCACTTT. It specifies CASSQNRGFSPLHF.

The DNA of the CDR3 is TGTGCCTGGAGTGAGGGGACAGGGGCTGGAAACACCATATATTTT. Encoded protein: CAWSEGTGAGNTIYF. J is TRBJ1-3 and V is TRBV30; the match to TRBD1 covers 10 bases. Unmatched junction bases numbered 2, after V lost 1 base and J lost 2 bases. Germline lookup yields CDR1 GTSNPN and CDR2 SVGIG (reference sequence). The CDR3 runs 15 residues.

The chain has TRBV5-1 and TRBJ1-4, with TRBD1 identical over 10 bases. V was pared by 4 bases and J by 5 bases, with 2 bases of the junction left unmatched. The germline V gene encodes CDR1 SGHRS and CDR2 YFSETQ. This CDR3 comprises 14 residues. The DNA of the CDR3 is TGCGCCAGCAGCCGGGACAGGGGAAATGAAAAACTGTTTTTT. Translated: CASSRDRGNEKLFF.

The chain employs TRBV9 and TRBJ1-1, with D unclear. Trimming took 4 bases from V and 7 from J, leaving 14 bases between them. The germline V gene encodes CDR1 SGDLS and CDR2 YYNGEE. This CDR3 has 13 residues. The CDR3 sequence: CASSTLEHLEAFF. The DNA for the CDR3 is TGTGCCAGCAGCACCCTCGAGCACCTTGAAGCTTTCTTT.

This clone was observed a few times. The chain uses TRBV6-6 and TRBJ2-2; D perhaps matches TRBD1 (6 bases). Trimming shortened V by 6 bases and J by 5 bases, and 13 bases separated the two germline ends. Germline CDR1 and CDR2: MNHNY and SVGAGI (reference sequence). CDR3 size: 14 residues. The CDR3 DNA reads TGTGCCAGCAGGAACAGGGTCGGGACCGGGGAGCTGTTTTTT. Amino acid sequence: CASRNRVGTGELFF.

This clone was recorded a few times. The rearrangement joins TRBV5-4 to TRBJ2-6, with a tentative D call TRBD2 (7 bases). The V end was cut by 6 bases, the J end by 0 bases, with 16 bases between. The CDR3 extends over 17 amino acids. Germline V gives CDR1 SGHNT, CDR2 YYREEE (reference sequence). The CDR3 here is CASTWGGLVSGANVLTF. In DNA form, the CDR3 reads TGTGCCAGCACCTGGGGGGGGCTGGTCTCTGGGGCCAACGTCCTGACTTTC.

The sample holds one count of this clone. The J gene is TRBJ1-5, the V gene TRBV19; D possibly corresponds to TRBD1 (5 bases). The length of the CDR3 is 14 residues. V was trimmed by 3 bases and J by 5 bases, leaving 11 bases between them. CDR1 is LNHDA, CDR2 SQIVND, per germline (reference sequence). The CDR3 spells CASSMKGLDQPQHF. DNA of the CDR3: TGTGCCAGTAGTATGAAGGGGCTCGATCAGCCCCAGCATTTT.